The T cell receptor (beta chain) described here comes from a study of HIV-infected patients and healthy controls. Findings and caveats of the study: The authors saw processing only sixteen HIV-infected individuals as a major limitation on generality. HIV-associated CDR3 frequencies dropped significantly during therapy; CMV-associated ones, mostly rising, changed nonsignificantly. In healthy controls, MAIT alpha CDR3s were common; in HIV+ repertoires, severely depleted.

Reverse transcription used roughly 450 ng RNA and constant-region primers for alpha and beta. Each of the alpha and beta chains got its own library through chain-specific third strand synthesis with indices. A single record per CDR3 protein comes from TCRdb applying MiXCR to the 5' RACE reads. The data show some 15,000 distinct CDR3 sequences, 9.4% seen once. No cell fractionation was done, so the repertoire covers all unsorted peripheral blood T cells. Germline V gene data show CDR1 as KGHSH and CDR2 as LQKENI. V dropped 2 bases and J dropped 1 base, with 12 bases sitting between them. The CDR3 is 15 residues long. The sample holds many counts of this clonotype. What it binds is unknown.

Source material: blood. The V gene is TRBV18, the J gene TRBJ2-7, with D possibly being TRBD1 (5 bases). This TCR derives from an adult in good health. CDR3 coding DNA: TGTGCCAGCTCACCATCCGCCAGGGCATCCTACGAGCAGTACTTC. Its protein is CASSPSARASYEQYF. Together with reference TRBV18 and TRBJ2-7, the CDR3 gives the full variable domain: NAGVMQNPRHLVRRRGQEARLRCSPMKGHSHVYWYRQLPEEGLKFMVYLQKENIIDESGMPKERFSAEFPKEGPSILRIQQVVRGDSAAYFCASSPSARASYEQYFGPGTRLTVT.